The 14 T cell receptor beta chains given below trace back to one sample, sequenced in a study of neurological immune-mediated disorders. Time point meaning: longitudinal time-point 1 (baseline). TCRdb used MiXCR to reprocess the 5' RACE reads, holding one entry per CDR3 protein. The table shows about 49,000 distinct CDR3 sequences, with 9% to 10% occurring only once. The sequencing input was PBMCs. The receptor source for this set is a woman aged 40 to 55 in good health.

The V call is TRBV7-2, the J call TRBJ2-1, with D perhaps matching TRBD1 or TRBD2 (5 bases each). This CDR3 has 15 residues. The germline CDR1 and CDR2 sequences are SGHTA and FQGNSA. V was cut by 5 bases and J by 5 bases, with 16 bases left in between. In DNA, the CDR3 is TGTGCCAGCAGCGTGGTGGTACGAGGGGACAATGAGCAGTTCTTC. Protein product: CASSVVVRGDNEQFF.

This clonotype was detected many times. The V and J genes are TRBV3-1 and TRBJ1-2; 9 bases agree with TRBD1. V trimming: 6 bases; J trimming: 8 bases; junction bases outside the gene matches: 7. The V gene's germline CDR1 is LGHDT and CDR2 YNNKEL (reference sequence). This CDR3 spans 13 amino acids. This CDR3 is CASRGTGSDGYTF. In DNA form, the CDR3 reads TGTGCCAGCAGAGGGACAGGGTCTGACGGCTACACCTTC.

This clonotype was counted ten times or more. The chain links TRBV6-6 to TRBJ1-5, with 7 bases lining up with TRBD1. The CDR3 runs to 12 residues. Germline lookup yields CDR1 MNHNY and CDR2 SVGAGI (reference sequence). J lost 14 bases, V lost 0 bases, and 4 bases had no gene match. This CDR3 is CASSYSDREEHF. CDR3 bases: TGTGCCAGCAGTTACTCCGACAGGGAGGAGCATTTT.

This clonotype was counted ten times or more. The genes are TRBV20-1 and TRBJ1-1; maybe TRBD1 (5 bases). The CDR3 spans 15 residues. Germline loops: CDR1 DFQATT, CDR2 SNEGSKA (reference sequence). The V and J ends lost 0 bases and 5 bases respectively, with 16 bases between them. The CDR3 here is CSARDLGGRRTEAFF. CDR3 in DNA: TGCAGTGCTAGAGATCTCGGGGGGAGAAGGACTGAAGCTTTCTTT.

This clonotype was recorded at least ten times. J is TRBJ1-1 and V is TRBV29-1; D might be TRBD1 (6 bases). Germline V CDR1 and CDR2: SQVTM, ANQGSEA. Trimming stripped 7 bases from V and 4 bases from J, with 16 bases between. The CDR3 spans 13 residues. The DNA of the CDR3 is TGCAGCGGAAACACAGGGATGGGCACTGAAGCTTTCTTT. Residues: CSGNTGMGTEAFF.

In this sample, this clonotype turned up many times. The chain couples TRBV10-3 to TRBJ1-1, with D possibly being TRBD1 (5 bases). Trimming took off 9 bases at V and 0 bases at J, with 17 bases between the two ends. Per the germline V gene, CDR1 is ENHRY and CDR2 is SYGVKD. The CDR3 has 15 residues. The CDR3 nucleotides read TGTGCCATTGCCACCGGGGCGAACATGAACACTGAAGCTTTCTTT. Its protein product is CAIATGANMNTEAFF.

This clonotype was counted many times. This chain joins TRBV18 and TRBJ1-5; 9 positions agree with TRBD1. This CDR3 spans 16 amino acids. V lost 3 bases and J lost 1; bases outside the gene matches: 4. Germline-derived CDR1 and CDR2 are KGHSH and LQKENI. CDR3 nucleotide sequence: TGTGCCAGCTCACCGAGACAGGGGGGAAGCAATCAGCCCCAGCATTTT. It is translated as CASSPRQGGSNQPQHF.

This clonotype has ten or more counts. V gene TRBV5-1 combines with J gene TRBJ1-2, with TRBD1 matching over 9 bases. The CDR3 has 17 residues. Germline-derived CDR1 and CDR2 are SGHRS and YFSETQ. V was pared by 0 bases and J by 7 bases, with 13 bases of the junction left unmatched. The CDR3 sequence is CASSLASDRGGRVGYTF. CDR3 coding DNA: TGCGCCAGCAGCTTGGCGTCCGACAGGGGGGGACGTGTTGGCTACACCTTC.

This clonotype has ten or more counts. V usage is TRBV6-5 and J usage is TRBJ1-2, with TRBD1 identical over 7 bases. The CDR3 loop spans 14 amino acids. Germline V lookup: CDR1 MNHEY, CDR2 SVGAGI. V shed 8 bases and J 4 bases; nucleotides not matched to a gene: 10. For the CDR3, the DNA is TGTGCCAGCTCAGGGGGGCCCCGGGGCTATGGCTACACCTTC. Amino acid sequence: CASSGGPRGYGYTF.

There are many counts of this clonotype. The chain couples TRBV7-7 to TRBJ2-1, with TRBD1 identical over 9 bases. With 5 bases clipped from V and 6 bases from J, the junction kept 8 bases outside the gene matches. The CDR3 sequence is 15 residues long. CDR1 and CDR2 from the germline V gene are SSHAT and FNYEAQ (reference sequence). The CDR3 nucleotides read TGTGCCAGCAGCGTAGGACAGGGGACCATCAATGAGCAGTTCTTC. This encodes CASSVGQGTINEQFF. The complete variable domain, with remaining parts taken from reference TRBV7-7 and TRBJ2-1, reads GAGVSQSPRYKVTKRGQDVTLRCDPISSHATLYWYQQALGQGPEFLTYFNYEAQPDKSGLPSDRFSAERPEGSISTLTIQRTEQRDSAMYRCASSVGQGTINEQFFGPGTRLTVL.

At least ten counts were recorded for this clonotype. V gene TRBV7-2 combines with J gene TRBJ1-2, with D hard to call. CDR1 is SGHTA, CDR2 FQGNSA, per germline. V lost 3 bases to trimming and J lost 4 bases, with 12 bases between them. There are 14 residues in the CDR3. CDR3 sequence reads: CASSLVLAGYGYTF. In DNA form, the CDR3 reads TGTGCCAGCAGCTTGGTCCTGGCGGGCTATGGCTACACCTTC.

The sample holds many counts of this clonotype. The chain joins TRBV9 to TRBJ1-2; 12 nucleotides line up with TRBD1. The V segment lost 3 bases and the J segment 1 base; nucleotides outside the gene matches: 7. The CDR3 contains 17 residues. Looked up from germline, CDR1 is SGDLS and CDR2 is YYNGEE. The CDR3 bases are TGTGCCAGCAGCGGCACGGGACAGGGGGCGGATAACTATGGCTACACCTTC. This encodes CASSGTGQGADNYGYTF.

This clonotype has a count of ten or more. The chain recombines TRBV12-3 or TRBV12-4 with TRBJ1-1; TRBD1 might be the D (6 bases). The CDR3 length is 13 residues. V lost 2 bases to trimming and J lost 5 bases, with 9 bases between them. This chain's CDR3 is CASSLQGYTEAFF. The CDR3 DNA reads TGTGCCAGCAGTTTACAGGGGTATACTGAAGCTTTCTTT.

Ten or more counts support this clonotype. CDR3 sequence reads: CSAERPAYYEQYF. CDR3 nucleotide sequence: TGCAGTGCGGAGCGCCCAGCCTACTACGAGCAGTACTTC. The chain links TRBV20-1 to TRBJ2-7; D unresolved. CDR1 and CDR2 from the germline V gene are DFQATT and SNEGSKA (reference sequence). The length of the CDR3 is 13 residues. Trimming took 6 bases from V and 3 from J, leaving 15 bases between them.